This TCR beta chain was captured in a study of blood T cells in healthy people across ages. The V and J ends lost 6 bases and 3 bases respectively, with 14 bases between them. Germline V gene data show CDR1 as DFQATT and CDR2 as SNEGSKA (reference sequence). The CDR3 is 13 amino acids. The sample providers were healthy Caucasian people from Russia, aged about 6 to 100. Of note for this clonotype: As yet, its antigen is unknown.

Sample-barcoded 5' priming and a J-beta primer mix drove a second PCR of 7 to 11 cycles. The study obtained at least 2.5 million CDR3-containing paired-end reads from every sample. TCRdb re-called the 5' RACE reads through MiXCR, storing one row per CDR3 protein. The sample carries around 750,000 distinct CDR3 sequences, about 53% recorded once. Findings of the study overall: Age brought a roughly linear fall in TCR beta diversity measured per million T cells.

Source material: blood. The chain couples TRBV20-1 to TRBJ1-1; tentatively, D is TRBD1 (5 bases). The sequence was obtained from an elderly man in good health. CDR3 amino acids: CSAPGWGDTEAFF. CDR3 bases: TGCAGTGCCCCGGGATGGGGGGACACTGAAGCTTTCTTT.